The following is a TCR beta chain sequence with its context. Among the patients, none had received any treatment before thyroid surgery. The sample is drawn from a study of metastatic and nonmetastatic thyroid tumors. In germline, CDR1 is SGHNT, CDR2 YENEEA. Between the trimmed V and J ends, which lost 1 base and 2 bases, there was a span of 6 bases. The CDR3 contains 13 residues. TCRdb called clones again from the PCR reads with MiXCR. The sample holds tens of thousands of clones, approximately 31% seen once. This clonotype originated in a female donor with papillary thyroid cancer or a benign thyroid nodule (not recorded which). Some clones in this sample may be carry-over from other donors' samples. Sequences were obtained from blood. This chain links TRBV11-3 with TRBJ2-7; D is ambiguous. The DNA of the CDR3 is TGTGCCAGCAGCTTAGGAGAAGCCTACGAGCAGTACTTC. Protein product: CASSLGEAYEQYF.